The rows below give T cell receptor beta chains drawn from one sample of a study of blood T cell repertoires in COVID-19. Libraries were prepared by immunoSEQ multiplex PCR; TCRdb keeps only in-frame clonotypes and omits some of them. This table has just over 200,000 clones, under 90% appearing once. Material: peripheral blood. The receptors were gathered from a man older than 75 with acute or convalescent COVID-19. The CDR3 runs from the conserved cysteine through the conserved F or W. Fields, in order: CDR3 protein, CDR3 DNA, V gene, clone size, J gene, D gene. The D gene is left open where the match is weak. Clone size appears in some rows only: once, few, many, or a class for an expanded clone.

CASSPRLSTTQYF	TGTGCCAGCAGTCCAAGACTTTCTACTACGCAGTATTTT	TRBV27	NA	TRBJ2-3	NA
CASSIDAPQHSGANVLTF	TGTGCCAGTAGTATAGACGCTCCCCAACACTCTGGGGCCAACGTCCTGACTTTC	TRBV19	NA	TRBJ2-6	NA
CASSLGSRETQYF	TGTGCCAGCAGCCTGGGGAGCCGAGAGACCCAGTACTTC	TRBV3-1/TRBV3-2	NA	TRBJ2-5	NA
CASSPPGERSGNTIYF	TGTGCCAGCTCACCACCGGGAGAGCGCTCTGGAAACACCATATATTTT	TRBV18	NA	TRBJ1-3	NA
CASGLVQIAGSYNEQFF	TGTGCTAGTGGTTTGGTACAGATAGCGGGCTCCTACAATGAGCAGTTCTTC	TRBV12-5	once	TRBJ2-1	TRBD2
CASSFREGTGELFF	TGTGCCAGCAGCTTCCGGGAGGGCACCGGGGAGCTGTTTTTT	TRBV11-3	NA	TRBJ2-2	TRBD2
CASSFREGGYTF	TGTGCCAGTAGTTTCAGGGAAGGTGGCTACACCTTC	TRBV19	NA	TRBJ1-2	NA
CASSYSGGQGHEQYF	TGTGCCAGCAGTTACTCAGGGGGACAGGGACACGAGCAGTACTTC	TRBV6-5	NA	TRBJ2-7	TRBD1
CASSLYSTGELFF	TGTGCCAGCAGCCTCTACTCCACCGGGGAGCTGTTTTTT	TRBV6-5	NA	TRBJ2-2	NA
CATSDPNSDEQFF	TGTGCCACCAGTGACCCCAACAGTGATGAGCAGTTCTTC	TRBV24-1	NA	TRBJ2-1	NA
CASSLLRQLNNSPLHF	TGTGCCAGCAGCTTGTTAAGACAGCTGAATAATTCACCCCTCCACTTT	TRBV5-6	NA	TRBJ1-6	NA
CASSSRNRGTGELFF	TGTGCCAGCAGCTCGCGCAACAGGGGGACCGGGGAGCTGTTTTTT	TRBV7-6	NA	TRBJ2-2	TRBD1
CAISESSGGPYGYTF	TGTGCCATCAGTGAGTCTTCAGGGGGGCCCTATGGCTACACCTTC	TRBV10-3	NA	TRBJ1-2	TRBD1
CASSLVGRRTEAFF	TGTGCCAGCAGCTTGGTTGGGAGGAGGACTGAAGCTTTCTTT	TRBV5-4	NA	TRBJ1-1	NA
CASRDDRARTEAFF	TGCGCCAGCAGAGATGACAGGGCTCGGACTGAAGCTTTCTTT	TRBV10-2	NA	TRBJ1-1	TRBD1
CASSQFGRKTGDNQPQHF	TGCGCCAGCAGTCAATTCGGCCGGAAAACAGGAGACAATCAGCCCCAGCATTTT	TRBV23-1	NA	TRBJ1-5	NA
CASSFWTSGRGDTQYF	TGTGCCAGCAGTTTTTGGACTAGCGGGAGGGGGGATACGCAGTATTTT	TRBV6-5	NA	TRBJ2-3	TRBD2
CASSGRAPETQYF	TGCGCCAGTAGCGGGAGGGCCCCGGAGACCCAGTACTTC	TRBV10-2	once	TRBJ2-5	TRBD2
CASSLGGTGRTGELFF	TGCGCCAGCAGCTTAGGCGGGACAGGGCGGACCGGGGAGCTGTTTTTT	TRBV5-1	NA	TRBJ2-2	TRBD1
CASSYTVNEKLFF	TGTGCCAGCAGTTACACGGTTAATGAAAAACTGTTTTTT	TRBV6-5	NA	TRBJ1-4	NA
CASSQDQLAGDTQYF	TGCGCCAGCAGCCAAGACCAACTAGCTGGAGATACGCAGTATTTT	TRBV4-1	NA	TRBJ2-3	NA
CASSTQGTNEKLFF	TGTGCCAGCAGCACCCAGGGGACTAATGAAAAACTGTTTTTT	TRBV7-2	few	TRBJ1-4	NA
CASSRTGSAGTDTQYF	TGTGCCAGCAGCCGGACAGGGTCCGCTGGCACAGATACGCAGTATTTT	TRBV4-2	NA	TRBJ2-3	TRBD1
CASSFDEGSPLHF	TGTGCCAGCAGCTTTGACGAGGGATCACCCCTCCACTTT	TRBV7-2	few	TRBJ1-6	NA
CASSWNRENIQYF	TGCGCCAGCAGCTGGAACAGGGAAAACATTCAGTACTTC	TRBV5-1	NA	TRBJ2-4	NA
CASSRKAGTGGNTEAFF	TGTGCCAGCAGCAGAAAAGCCGGGACAGGGGGGAACACTGAAGCTTTCTTT	TRBV21-1	NA	TRBJ1-1	NA
CASSGTGWGELFF	TGTGCCAGCAGTGGGACTGGGTGGGGGGAGCTGTTTTTT	TRBV2	NA	TRBJ2-2	NA
CASSFFGTGGPGELFF	TGTGCCAGCAGTTTTTTCGGGACAGGGGGCCCCGGGGAGCTGTTTTTT	TRBV27	NA	TRBJ2-2	TRBD1
CASRETGVKETQYF	TGCGCCAGCAGGGAGACAGGGGTTAAAGAGACCCAGTACTTC	TRBV10-2	NA	TRBJ2-5	TRBD1
CASSSTGTTEAFF	TGCGCCAGCAGCTCGACAGGGACCACTGAAGCTTTCTTT	TRBV5-1	NA	TRBJ1-1	TRBD1
CSVQTGSLNYGYTF	TGCAGCGTTCAGACAGGGTCCCTTAACTATGGCTACACCTTC	TRBV29-1	NA	TRBJ1-2	TRBD1
CASQQAGNQPQHF	TGTGCCAGCCAACAGGCGGGCAATCAGCCCCAGCATTTT	TRBV6-5	NA	TRBJ1-5	NA
CASSFTRDNEQFF	TGTGCCAGCAGCTTTACTAGAGACAATGAGCAGTTCTTC	TRBV7-3	NA	TRBJ2-1	NA
CASSLTRWGPRGTGELFF	TGCGCCAGCAGCTTGACCCGTTGGGGGCCCCGCGGCACCGGGGAGCTGTTTTTT	TRBV5-1	NA	TRBJ2-2	NA
CAWRPTGFNSPLHF	TGTGCCTGGAGGCCGACAGGGTTTAATTCACCCCTCCACTTT	TRBV30	NA	TRBJ1-6	TRBD1
CAIMGGGNEQFF	TGTGCCATCATGGGGGGGGGCAATGAGCAGTTCTTC	TRBV10-3	NA	TRBJ2-1	TRBD2
CASRKGQLRDYGYTF	TGTGCCAGCAGAAAGGGACAGTTGAGGGACTATGGCTACACCTTC	TRBV28	few	TRBJ1-2	TRBD1
CASSTGPVKEKLFF	TGTGCCAGCAGCACAGGACCCGTGAAGGAAAAACTGTTTTTT	TRBV7-2	NA	TRBJ1-4	NA
CASSAIAGGHYEQYF	TGTGCCAGCAGCGCGATAGCGGGAGGGCACTACGAGCAGTACTTC	TRBV7-2	NA	TRBJ2-7	TRBD2
CATSDSRGSTEAFF	TGTGCCACCAGTGATTCGCGGGGGTCTACCGAAGCTTTCTTT	TRBV24-1	NA	TRBJ1-1	NA
CASSLSGGVRGNTIYF	TGTGCCAGCAGCTTAAGTGGAGGGGTCAGAGGAAACACCATATATTTT	TRBV7-3	NA	TRBJ1-3	NA